This entry lists 21 T cell receptor beta chains sequenced from one sample in a study of cytomegalovirus exposure and HLA in healthy donors. Amplification used 60 Vbeta primers and 13 Jbeta primers. Assay used: immunoSEQ multiplex PCR; TCRdb lists only in-frame clones, some missing. The data show about 120,000 clones, with roughly three quarters seen just once and over 3.5% held by the top ten. Sequenced: PBMCs. These receptors were obtained from a man aged 30 to 45 in good health and CMV-seropositive.

The V and J genes are TRBV4-3 and TRBJ1-4; D is uncertain. The CDR3 extends over 15 amino acids. Deletions cut 1 base from V and 4 bases from J, with 10 bases between. Germline CDR1 LGHNA, CDR2 YSLEER. CDR3 loop: CASSQAQNVNEKLFF. The CDR3 DNA reads TGCGCCAGCAGCCAAGCGCAGAACGTTAATGAAAAACTGTTTTTT.

The chain carries TRBV19 and TRBJ2-7, with a possible D match to TRBD1 (5 bases). The length of the CDR3 is 14 residues. V lost 3 bases to trimming and J lost 7 bases, with 16 bases between them. Germline CDR1 is LNHDA and CDR2 is SQIVND (reference sequence). CDR3 in DNA: TGTGCCAGTAGTATTCGCTCAGGGAATCGGGAGCAGTACTTC. It is translated as CASSIRSGNREQYF.

In its sample, this clone was seen once. One end of the junction fails to match germline, which may point to a read error. The chain joins TRBV7-7 to TRBJ2-1; 10 nucleotides align to TRBD1. CDR1 is SSHAT and CDR2 is FNYEAQ in the germline V gene (reference sequence). This CDR3 has 15 residues. The CDR3: CASSKIGTGVNEQFF. The CDR3 DNA is TGTGCTAGCAGCAAAATTGGGACAGGGGTCAATGAGCAGTTCTTC.

The genes are TRBV4-2 and TRBJ2-1, with 11 bases fitting TRBD2. There are 19 residues in the CDR3. V was pared by 2 bases and J by 1 base, with 10 bases of the junction left unmatched. Germline CDR1 LGHNA, CDR2 YNFKEQ. CDR3: CASSQMAGTSGPSYNEQFF. In DNA form, the CDR3 reads TGTGCCAGCAGCCAAATGGCTGGGACTAGCGGACCTTCCTACAATGAGCAGTTCTTC.

DNA for the CDR3: TGTGCCAGCAGCGTAGAAGGTACACAGGGCGAAAGCTCCTACGAGCAGTACTTC. Residues: CASSVEGTQGESSYEQYF. The rearrangement uses TRBV9 and TRBJ2-7; a possible D gene is TRBD1 (6 bases). The CDR3 loop spans 18 amino acids. Germline-derived CDR1 and CDR2 are SGDLS and YYNGEE. The V end was cut by 0 bases, the J end by 0 bases, with 19 bases between.

This clone was observed a handful of times. The chain joins TRBV27 to TRBJ2-1; D is perhaps TRBD2 (6 bases). The ends were cut back, 6 bases at V and 1 base at J, with 13 bases in the middle. CDR1 is MNHEY, CDR2 SMNVEV, per germline (reference sequence). This CDR3 comprises 15 residues. CDR3 sequence (DNA): TGTGCCAGCAGCCTAGCGCTATCGTCCTACAATGAGCAGTTCTTC. Translation gives CASSLALSSYNEQFF.

The rearrangement links TRBV4-2 to TRBJ2-5; 9 positions agree with TRBD2. TRBJ2-7 matches the DNA end more closely, so the J call is doubtful. The CDR3 is made up of 16 amino acids. CDR1 is LGHNA and CDR2 is YNFKEQ in the germline V gene. CDR3 in DNA: TGTGCCAGCAGCCAAGTCGACCGACTAGCGGACTACGAGCAGTACTTC. Translated, it gives CASSQVDRLADYEQYF.

The chain has TRBV28 and TRBJ2-1; the match to TRBD1 covers 9 bases. Trimming at V came to 2 bases and at J to 4 bases, leaving 3 bases not matched to a gene. Germline V CDR1 and CDR2: MDHEN, SYDVKM. The CDR3 has 15 residues. The CDR3 nucleotides read TGTGCCAGCAGTTTAAACAGGGGGCTGTACAATGAGCAGTTCTTC. Translating it yields CASSLNRGLYNEQFF.

V and J are TRBV29-1 and TRBJ1-1; D is unresolved. Germline values: CDR1 SQVTM, CDR2 ANQGSEA. The CDR3 has 14 amino acids. Deletions cut 4 bases from V and 4 bases from J, with 16 bases between. The CDR3 bases are TGCAGCGTTGTGGCCGGAGTCCTAGCCACTGAAGCTTTCTTT. Amino acid sequence: CSVVAGVLATEAFF. The variable domain in full, completed from reference TRBV29-1 and TRBJ1-1, reads SAVISQKPSRDICQRGTSLTIQCQVDSQVTMMFWYRQQPGQSLTLIATANQGSEATYESGFVIDKFPISRPNLTFSTLTVSNMSPEDSSIYLCSVVAGVLATEAFFGQGTRLTVV.

The V and J genes are TRBV5-6 and TRBJ2-5, with 7 nucleotides matching TRBD2. J lost 3 bases, V lost 4 bases, and 3 bases had no gene match. This CDR3 has 13 amino acids. Germline loops: CDR1 SGHDT, CDR2 YYEEEE. The CDR3 DNA reads TGTGCCAGCAGCCTGGGAGGGAAAGAGACCCAGTACTTC. It encodes CASSLGGKETQYF.

This rearrangement joins TRBV6-1 to TRBJ2-3; TRBD1 is a possible D gene (8 bases). The CDR3 contains 13 residues. CDR1 MNHNS and CDR2 SASEGT come from the germline V gene. V was clipped by 5 bases and J by 8 bases, with 14 bases between them. The CDR3 coding sequence is TGTGCCAGCAGTTCGGACAGGGAGGGTACGCAGTATTTT. As protein: CASSSDREGTQYF.

The CDR3 sequence: CASSPTGVDQPQHF. As DNA, the CDR3 is TGTGCCAGCAGCCCGACAGGGGTTGATCAGCCCCAGCATTTT. V gene TRBV7-9 combines with J gene TRBJ1-5; TRBD1 matches 8 bases. CDR3 length: 14 residues. Germline lookup yields CDR1 SEHNR and CDR2 FQNEAQ (reference sequence). After removal of 5 bases from V and 5 bases from J, the junction contained 5 bases not matched to a gene.

This clone was seen a single time. The chain couples TRBV4-1 to TRBJ2-7, with 7 nucleotides matching TRBD1. Germline-derived CDR1 and CDR2 are MGHRA and YSYEKL. The CDR3 consists of 13 residues. After removal of 4 bases from V and 0 bases from J, the junction contained 0 bases not matched to a gene. CDR3 protein: CASSRDSSYEQYF. The CDR3 region has the DNA TGCGCCAGCAGCCGGGACAGCTCCTACGAGCAGTACTTC.

The rearrangement links TRBV13 to TRBJ1-6; D unresolved. Per germline, CDR1 PRHDT and CDR2 FYEKMQ (reference sequence). The germline V and J ends were trimmed by 5 bases and 10 bases, with 21 bases remaining between them. The CDR3 has 16 amino acids. This CDR3 is CASSPLSKRVDSPLHF. DNA for the CDR3: TGTGCCAGCAGCCCCCTTTCAAAGAGGGTCGACTCACCCCTCCACTTT.

V and J are TRBV27 and TRBJ2-7, with 10 bases that match TRBD2. Germline CDR1 is MNHEY and CDR2 is SMNVEV (reference sequence). The trim removed 7 bases at V and 5 bases at J, leaving 26 bases unmatched. The CDR3 is 20 amino acids. CDR3 region: CASNRGPSTSGALGVDEQYF. The CDR3 coding sequence is TGTGCCAGCAACAGGGGCCCGAGTACTAGCGGGGCGTTGGGGGTTGACGAGCAGTACTTC.

The gene calls are TRBV2 and TRBJ2-5, with 9 bases identical to TRBD1. The CDR3 is 14 amino acids. With 6 bases clipped from V and 4 bases from J, the junction kept 6 bases outside the gene matches. Germline CDR1 reads SNHLY; CDR2 reads FYNNEI. CDR3 bases: TGTGCCAGCAGAGTGGGACAGGGTGTAGAGACCCAGTACTTC. Protein: CASRVGQGVETQYF.

This rearrangement joins TRBV5-5 to TRBJ2-7; 10 bases fit TRBD1. This CDR3 has 17 amino acids. J lost 0 bases, V lost 4 bases, and 10 bases had no gene match. Germline CDR1 SGHKS, CDR2 YYEKEE (reference sequence). Written as DNA, the CDR3 is TGTGCCAGCAGCGGCGCCTACGGGACAGGGGACTCCTACGAGCAGTACTTC. Translated, it gives CASSGAYGTGDSYEQYF.

The chain carries TRBV9 and TRBJ2-3; 12 bases fit TRBD2. The germline gives CDR1 SGDLS, CDR2 YYNGEE. The junction had 15 bases not matched to a gene; V was cut back by 4 bases and J by 6 bases. This CDR3 is 18 amino acids long. The CDR3 region has the DNA TGTGCCAGCAGCTTTTACCCGGGACTAGCGGGTGAGGTGGATACGCAGTATTTT. Translating gives CASSFYPGLAGEVDTQYF. Drawing the rest from reference TRBV9 and TRBJ2-3, the complete variable domain is DSGVTQTPKHLITATGQRVTLRCSPRSGDLSVYWYQQSLDQGLQFLIQYYNGEERAKGNILERFSAQQFPDLHSELNLSSLELGDSALYFCASSFYPGLAGEVDTQYFGPGTRLTVL.

The V and J genes are TRBV7-2 and TRBJ2-7, with 9 positions matching TRBD2. CDR1 is SGHTA and CDR2 is FQGNSA in the germline V gene. The junction had 8 bases not matched to a gene; V was cut back by 5 bases and J by 6 bases. The CDR3 runs 14 residues. DNA for the CDR3: TGTGCCAGCAGCCCGGGTCCAGCGGGAGGCGAGCAGTACTTC. Translation: CASSPGPAGGEQYF.

The gene calls are TRBV11-3 and TRBJ1-2; tentative D call: TRBD1 (6 bases). V was trimmed by 1 base and J by 5 bases, leaving 11 bases between them. Looked up from germline, CDR1 is SGHNT and CDR2 is YENEEA. The CDR3 has 14 amino acids. The CDR3 region is CASSLGAGAYGYTF. The DNA of the CDR3 is TGTGCCAGCAGCTTAGGGGCAGGGGCATATGGCTACACCTTC. Looking up the rest from reference TRBV11-3 and TRBJ1-2 gives the full variable domain: EAGVVQSPRYKIIEKKQPVAFWCNPISGHNTLYWYLQNLGQGPELLIRYENEEAVDDSQLPKDRFSAERLKGVDSTLKIQPAELGDSAVYLCASSLGAGAYGYTFGSGTRLTVV.

The table lists this clone with a count of one. V and J are TRBV5-6 and TRBJ2-7; D perhaps matches TRBD2 (6 bases). Trimming took 6 bases from V and 4 from J, leaving 17 bases between them. Germline lookup yields CDR1 SGHDT and CDR2 YYEEEE. The CDR3 is made up of 14 amino acids. In DNA, the CDR3 is TGTGCCAGCACCCTTGGGACTGTGACTTACGAGCAGTACTTC. The encoded protein is CASTLGTVTYEQYF.